Listed below are T cell receptor beta chains from one sample, sequenced in a study of T cell changes during pregnancy in multiple sclerosis. Sequencing used immunoSEQ multiplex PCR; TCRdb keeps in-frame clones, though not all of them. The sample includes about 92,000 clones, roughly 90% seen only once; the top ten take less than 2%. The sample here was peripheral blood, taken in the first trimester of pregnancy. The receptors were gathered from a female donor with multiple sclerosis, enrolled in a pregnancy study. Each CDR3 is given with its conserved first and last residue. D genes are given only for firm matches. Not every row has a clone size; where given, it reads once, few, many or a size class.

TRBV18	.	TRBJ1-2	.	CASSAGVNYGYTF	TGTGCCAGCTCAGCAGGGGTGAACTATGGCTACACCTTC
TRBV28	TRBD1	TRBJ1-1	.	CASSPGQRMNTEAFF	TGTGCCAGCAGTCCGGGACAGAGGATGAACACTGAAGCTTTCTTT
TRBV11-2	.	TRBJ2-3	.	CASSLPRPYTDTQYF	TGTGCCAGCAGCCTCCCGCGGCCATACACAGATACGCAGTATTTT
TRBV4-2	TRBD2	TRBJ2-1	.	CASSQEGTSGSNEQFF	TGTGCCAGCAGCCAAGAGGGGACTAGCGGGAGTAATGAGCAGTTCTTC
TRBV19	TRBD2	TRBJ2-7	.	CASSLSGLGYEQYF	TGTGCCAGTAGTCTCTCGGGACTAGGCTACGAGCAGTACTTC
TRBV7-9	.	TRBJ2-3	.	CASSLEEEGDTQYF	TGTGCCAGCAGCCTAGAGGAGGAGGGAGATACGCAGTATTTT
TRBV15	.	TRBJ2-1	once	CATSSGTQAPHEQFF	TGTGCCACCAGCTCCGGGACTCAGGCCCCTCATGAGCAGTTCTTC
TRBV10-1	.	TRBJ2-7	.	CASSEVDEQYF	TGCGCCAGCAGTGAGGTCGACGAGCAGTACTTC
TRBV2	TRBD1	TRBJ2-7	.	CASLSGQSYEQYF	TGTGCCAGCCTGTCGGGACAGTCCTACGAGCAGTACTTC
TRBV10-2	TRBD2	TRBJ2-3	.	CAGTSGVTDTQYF	TGCGCCGGTACTAGCGGGGTTACAGATACGCAGTATTTT
TRBV9	TRBD2	TRBJ2-1	.	CASSDGLADYNEQFF	TGTGCCAGCAGTGACGGACTAGCGGATTACAATGAGCAGTTCTTC
TRBV30	.	TRBJ2-2	.	CAWSSSNTGELFF	TGTGCCTGGAGCTCGTCGAACACCGGGGAGCTGTTTTTT
TRBV6-1	.	TRBJ2-3	.	CASSEARTRTDTQYF	TGTGCCAGCAGTGAAGCTCGCACTCGCACAGATACGCAGTATTTT
TRBV19	.	TRBJ2-5	.	CASSRGPGRSETQYF	TGTGCCAGTAGTAGGGGCCCGGGGAGGTCAGAGACCCAGTACTTC
TRBV5-1	TRBD1	TRBJ1-2	once	CASSDTGTGSSYGYTF	TGCGCCAGCAGCGATACCGGGACAGGTAGCTCCTATGGCTACACCTTC
TRBV11-2	TRBD1	TRBJ2-1	once	CASSLGQGPDNEQFF	TGTGCCAGCAGCTTGGGACAGGGCCCCGACAATGAGCAGTTCTTC
TRBV7-9	TRBD1	TRBJ2-5	.	CASSPGQGVAETQYF	TGTGCCAGCAGCCCGGGACAGGGGGTCGCAGAGACCCAGTACTTC
TRBV10-3	.	TRBJ2-5	.	CAISESLARGETQYF	TGTGCCATCAGTGAGTCGTTGGCCAGGGGAGAGACCCAGTACTTC
TRBV4-2	TRBD1	TRBJ1-4	once	CASSQAGTARNEKLFF	TGTGCCAGCAGCCAAGCCGGGACAGCGAGAAATGAAAAACTGTTTTTT
TRBV29-1	.	TRBJ2-2	once	CSVSGLPPGGELFF	TGCAGCGTTTCGGGACTCCCTCCCGGCGGGGAGCTGTTTTTT
TRBV29-1	TRBD1	TRBJ1-2	.	CSVPTLGGAYGYTF	TGCAGCGTACCGACCTTAGGGGGCGCCTATGGCTACACCTTC
TRBV7-2	TRBD2	TRBJ2-1	few	CASSRFLAGGIAGNEQFF	TGTGCCAGCAGCCGATTCTTAGCGGGAGGGATTGCCGGCAATGAGCAGTTCTTC
TRBV11-2	TRBD1	TRBJ2-6	.	CASSLDWQGVASGANVLTF	TGTGCCAGCAGCTTAGATTGGCAGGGGGTTGCTTCTGGGGCCAACGTCCTGACTTTC